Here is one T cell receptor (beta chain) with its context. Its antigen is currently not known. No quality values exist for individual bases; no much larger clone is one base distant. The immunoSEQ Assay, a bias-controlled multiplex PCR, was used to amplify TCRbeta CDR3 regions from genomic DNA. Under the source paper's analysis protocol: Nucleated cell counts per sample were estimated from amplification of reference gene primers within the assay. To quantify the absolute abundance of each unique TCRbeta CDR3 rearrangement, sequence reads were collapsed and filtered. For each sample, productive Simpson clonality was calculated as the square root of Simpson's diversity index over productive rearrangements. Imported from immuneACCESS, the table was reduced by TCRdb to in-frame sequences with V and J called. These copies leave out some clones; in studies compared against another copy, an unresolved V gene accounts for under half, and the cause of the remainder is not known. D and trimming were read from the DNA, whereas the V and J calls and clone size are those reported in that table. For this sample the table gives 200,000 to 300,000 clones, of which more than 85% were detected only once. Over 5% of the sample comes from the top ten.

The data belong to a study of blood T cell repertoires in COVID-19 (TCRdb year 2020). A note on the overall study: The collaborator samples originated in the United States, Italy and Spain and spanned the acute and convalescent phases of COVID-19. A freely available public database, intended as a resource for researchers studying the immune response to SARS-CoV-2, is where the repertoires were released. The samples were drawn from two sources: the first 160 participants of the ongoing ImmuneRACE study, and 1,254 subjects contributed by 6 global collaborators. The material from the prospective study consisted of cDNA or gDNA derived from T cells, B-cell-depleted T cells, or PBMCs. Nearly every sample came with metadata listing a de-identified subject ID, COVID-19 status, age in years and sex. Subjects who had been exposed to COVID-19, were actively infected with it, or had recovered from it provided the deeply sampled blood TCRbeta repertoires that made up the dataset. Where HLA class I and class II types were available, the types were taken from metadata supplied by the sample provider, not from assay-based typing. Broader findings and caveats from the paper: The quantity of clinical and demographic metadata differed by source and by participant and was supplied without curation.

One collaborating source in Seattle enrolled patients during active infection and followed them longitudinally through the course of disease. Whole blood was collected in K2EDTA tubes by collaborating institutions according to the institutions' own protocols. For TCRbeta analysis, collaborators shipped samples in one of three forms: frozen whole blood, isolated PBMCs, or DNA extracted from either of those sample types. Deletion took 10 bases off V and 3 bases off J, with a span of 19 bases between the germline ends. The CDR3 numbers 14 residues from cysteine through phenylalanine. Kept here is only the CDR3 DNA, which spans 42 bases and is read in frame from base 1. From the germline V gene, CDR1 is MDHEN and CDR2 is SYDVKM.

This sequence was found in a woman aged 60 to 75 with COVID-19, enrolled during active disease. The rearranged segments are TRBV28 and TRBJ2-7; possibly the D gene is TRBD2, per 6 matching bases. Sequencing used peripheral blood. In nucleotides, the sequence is TGTGCCACTACGTCGGGGACTCTAGTCTACGAGCAGTACTTC. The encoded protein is CATTSGTLVYEQYF.